Described below is a single TCR beta chain sequence and its context. V shed 4 bases and J shed 1 base, with 11 bases lying between them. The CDR3 extends over 14 amino acids. Germline values: CDR1 SGHKS, CDR2 YYEKEE (reference sequence). The sample is drawn from a study of blood T cell repertoires in COVID-19. Authors' methods: Cell counts per sample came from amplifying reference gene primers. Here immunoSEQ multiplex PCR was the method, and the copy in TCRdb shows in-frame clones only, minus some. V and J calls and clone size follow that table, whereas D and trimming were derived from the DNA. The sample includes some 150,000 clones, roughly 84% of them seen just once.

The TCR sequence derives from a man in his forties or fifties with acute or convalescent COVID-19. This chain links TRBV5-5 with TRBJ1-1; weak D call: TRBD1 (6 bases). Sample: peripheral blood. In nucleotides, the CDR3 is TGTGCCAGCAGCCTACAGGGAACGAACACTGAAGCTTTCTTT. Translated, it gives CASSLQGTNTEAFF.